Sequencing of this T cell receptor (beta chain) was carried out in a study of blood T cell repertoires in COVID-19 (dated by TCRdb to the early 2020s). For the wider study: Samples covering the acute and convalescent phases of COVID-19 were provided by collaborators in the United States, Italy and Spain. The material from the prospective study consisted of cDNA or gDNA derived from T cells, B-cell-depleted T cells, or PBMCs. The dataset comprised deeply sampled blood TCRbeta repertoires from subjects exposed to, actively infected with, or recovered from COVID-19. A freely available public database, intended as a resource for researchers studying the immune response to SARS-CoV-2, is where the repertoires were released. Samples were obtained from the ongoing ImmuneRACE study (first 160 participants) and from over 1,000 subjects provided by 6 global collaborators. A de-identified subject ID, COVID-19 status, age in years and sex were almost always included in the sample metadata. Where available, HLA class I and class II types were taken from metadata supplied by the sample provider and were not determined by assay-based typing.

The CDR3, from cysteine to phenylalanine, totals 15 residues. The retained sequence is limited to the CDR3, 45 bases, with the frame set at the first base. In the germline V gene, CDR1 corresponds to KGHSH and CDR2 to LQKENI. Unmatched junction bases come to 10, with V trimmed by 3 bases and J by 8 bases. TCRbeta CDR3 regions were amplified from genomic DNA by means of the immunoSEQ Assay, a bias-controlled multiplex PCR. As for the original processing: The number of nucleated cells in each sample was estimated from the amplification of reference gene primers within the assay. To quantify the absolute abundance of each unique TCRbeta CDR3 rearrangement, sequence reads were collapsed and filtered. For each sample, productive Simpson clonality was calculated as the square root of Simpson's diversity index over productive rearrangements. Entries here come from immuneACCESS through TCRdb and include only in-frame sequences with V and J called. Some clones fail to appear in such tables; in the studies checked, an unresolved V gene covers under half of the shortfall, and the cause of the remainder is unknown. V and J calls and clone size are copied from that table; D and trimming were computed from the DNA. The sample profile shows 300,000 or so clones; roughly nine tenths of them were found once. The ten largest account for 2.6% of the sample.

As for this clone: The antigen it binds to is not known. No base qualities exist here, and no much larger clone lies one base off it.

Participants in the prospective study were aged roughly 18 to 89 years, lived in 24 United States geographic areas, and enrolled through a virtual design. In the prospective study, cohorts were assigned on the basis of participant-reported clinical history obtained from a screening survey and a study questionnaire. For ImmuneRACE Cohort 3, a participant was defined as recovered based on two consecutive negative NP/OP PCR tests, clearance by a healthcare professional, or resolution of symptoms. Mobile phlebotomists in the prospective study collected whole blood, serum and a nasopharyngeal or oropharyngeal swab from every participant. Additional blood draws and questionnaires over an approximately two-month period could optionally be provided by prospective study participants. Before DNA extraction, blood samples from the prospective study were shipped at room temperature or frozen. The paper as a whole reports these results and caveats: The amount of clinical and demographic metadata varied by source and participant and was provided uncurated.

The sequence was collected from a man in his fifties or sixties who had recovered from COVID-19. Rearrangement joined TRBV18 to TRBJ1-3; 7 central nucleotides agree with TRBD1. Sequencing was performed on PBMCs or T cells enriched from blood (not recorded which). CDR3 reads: CASSPVTGVVDTIYF. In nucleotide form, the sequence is TGTGCCAGCTCACCGGTCACAGGGGTGGTGGACACCATATATTTT. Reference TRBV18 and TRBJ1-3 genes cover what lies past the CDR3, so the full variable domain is NAGVMQNPRHLVRRRGQEARLRCSPMKGHSHVYWYRQLPEEGLKFMVYLQKENIIDESGMPKERFSAEFPKEGPSILRIQQVVRGDSAAYFCASSPVTGVVDTIYFGEGSWLTVV.